The present T cell receptor beta chain was sequenced within a study of CD8 T cells in ankylosing spondylitis. Study observations and caveats: Typical of ankylosing spondylitis blood, it appeared, was a TCR beta motif of fewer than 10 highly homologous variants.

This clonotype appeared a few times. The antigen remains unidentified. This CDR3 has 12 amino acids. V was clipped by 2 bases and J by 9 bases; unmatched bases: 6. Germline values: CDR1 SQVTM, CDR2 ANQGSEA. In TCRdb, the 5' RACE reads were re-called with MiXCR into one record per CDR3 protein. Here the sample spans more than 300,000 distinct CDR3 sequences, roughly 12% being singletons. This clonotype originated in a female donor with ankylosing spondylitis or in good health (not recorded which). This chain links TRBV29-1 with TRBJ2-7; 8 nucleotides line up with TRBD1. Sequencing was carried out using blood, either unsorted or a sorted T cell fraction (not recorded which). CDR3 amino acids: CSVEQGARAQYF. The CDR3 DNA is TGCAGCGTTGAACAGGGGGCGCGGGCGCAGTACTTC.